The 30 T cell receptor beta chains below come from one sample, sequenced in a study of cytomegalovirus exposure and HLA in healthy donors. The study ran its PCR with 60 Vbeta and 13 Jbeta primers. Profiled with immunoSEQ multiplex PCR; TCRdb holds only in-frame clones, not every one. The sample has about 190,000 clones; approximately 84% are singletons. Specimen: PBMCs. These receptors came from a young woman in good health and CMV-seropositive.

V usage is TRBV10-3 and J usage is TRBJ1-4; the D gene is possibly TRBD1 (6 bases). Trimming pared 0 bases from V and 4 bases from J, leaving 9 bases between. Germline V lookup: CDR1 ENHRY, CDR2 SYGVKD. This CDR3 is built from 15 residues. The CDR3 DNA sequence: TGTGCCATCAGTGAGTCCGGGACAAGTAATGAAAAACTGTTTTTT. It codes for CAISESGTSNEKLFF.

The V call is TRBV5-1, the J call TRBJ2-5; TRBD2 matches 9 bases. The length of the CDR3 is 15 residues. Looked up from germline, CDR1 is SGHRS and CDR2 is YFSETQ. V lost 0 bases and J lost 7; bases outside the gene matches: 7. The CDR3 coding sequence is TGCGCCAGCAGCTTGGTAGTAGCGGGGGATGTGACCCAGTACTTC. Its translation is CASSLVVAGDVTQYF.

This sequence joins TRBV5-6 and TRBJ2-5; D may be TRBD2 (6 bases). Trimming shortened V by 0 bases and J by 2 bases, and 11 bases separated the two germline ends. CDR1 SGHDT and CDR2 YYEEEE come from the germline V gene. CDR3 length equals 15 residues. The CDR3 reads CASSLGRGGQETQYF. CDR3 coding DNA: TGTGCCAGCAGCTTGGGGAGGGGAGGACAAGAGACCCAGTACTTC.

The table lists this clone with a count of one. The CDR3 reads CASSWDSPNDGYTF. The CDR3, as DNA: TGTGCCAGCAGCTGGGACAGCCCCAATGATGGCTACACCTTC. The gene calls are TRBV7-9 and TRBJ1-2; 7 bases align to TRBD1. V lost 4 bases and J lost 6; bases outside the gene matches: 8. CDR3 length equals 14 residues. Germline V lookup: CDR1 SEHNR, CDR2 FQNEAQ (reference sequence).

The V call is TRBV7-2, the J call TRBJ2-5, with TRBD2 matching over 8 bases. The CDR3 totals 15 residues. V trimming: 1 base; J trimming: 1 base; junction bases outside the gene matches: 2. Germline CDR1 SGHTA, CDR2 FQGNSA. CDR3 sequence reads: CASSLGAGGQETQYF. The DNA for the CDR3 is TGTGCCAGCAGCTTAGGCGCGGGGGGCCAAGAGACCCAGTACTTC.

V usage is TRBV7-2 and J usage is TRBJ1-2, with D hard to call. The length of the CDR3 is 13 residues. The germline gives CDR1 SGHTA, CDR2 FQGNSA. The germline V and J ends were trimmed by 5 bases and 8 bases, with 15 bases remaining between them. CDR3 sequence: CASSPPGSKGYTF. DNA for the CDR3: TGTGCCAGCAGCCCCCCCGGTAGTAAAGGCTACACCTTC.

A few counts support this clone. The chain is built from TRBV6-6 and TRBJ2-5; TRBD1 agrees at 7 bases. Trimming removed 2 bases from V and 5 bases from J; junction bases left unmatched: 5. The CDR3 covers 14 residues. Germline CDR1 and CDR2: MNHNY and SVGAGI (reference sequence). CDR3 coding DNA: TGTGCCAGCAGTTACAGGACAGGATGGGAGACCCAGTACTTC. As protein: CASSYRTGWETQYF.

DNA for the CDR3: TGCGCCAGCAGCTACGACAAGACGTATGGCTACACCTTC. The encoded protein is CASSYDKTYGYTF. J is TRBJ1-2 and V is TRBV5-1; D is uncertain. CDR1 is SGHRS and CDR2 is YFSETQ in the germline V gene. V was clipped by 3 bases and J by 5 bases, with 11 bases between them. This CDR3 region has 13 residues. The full variable domain, rest sourced from reference TRBV5-1 and TRBJ1-2, is KAGVTQTPRYLIKTRGQQVTLSCSPISGHRSVSWYQQTPGQGLQFLFEYFSETQRNKGNFPGRFSGRQFSNSRSEMNVSTLELGDSALYLCASSYDKTYGYTFGSGTRLTVV.

CDR3 sequence (DNA): TGTGCCAGTAGCCAATGGAGGGCAGGGGGAACTGAAGCTTTCTTT. Residues: CASSQWRAGGTEAFF. The chain links TRBV19 to TRBJ1-1, with 7 bases lining up with TRBD1. The CDR3 extends over 15 amino acids. V dropped 6 bases and J dropped 5; count of bases not matched to a gene: 12. The V gene's germline CDR1 is LNHDA and CDR2 SQIVND (reference sequence).

The rearrangement joins TRBV5-4 to TRBJ2-2, with D perhaps matching TRBD2 (7 bases). The V end lost 3 bases, the J end lost 6 bases, and 12 bases lay between the germline ends. The CDR3 contains 14 residues. Per germline, CDR1 SGHNT and CDR2 YYREEE (reference sequence). CDR3 nucleotides: TGTGCCAGCAGCTGGGGGGGCGCGCCCGGGGAGCTGTTTTTT. Protein product: CASSWGGAPGELFF.

The V and J genes are TRBV7-9 and TRBJ2-1; 9 bases are a match to TRBD1. Per germline, CDR1 SEHNR and CDR2 FQNEAQ (reference sequence). This CDR3 is 15 amino acids long. V gave up 5 bases and J gave up 7 bases; unmatched junction bases: 9. CDR3 coding DNA: TGTGCCAGCAGCGACAGAGGGACAGGGAGGAATGAGCAGTTCTTC. This sequence encodes CASSDRGTGRNEQFF.

The chain combines TRBV28 with TRBJ1-4; 9 nucleotides align to TRBD1. V gave up 3 bases and J gave up 5 bases; unmatched junction bases: 10. This CDR3 is built from 17 residues. CDR1 and CDR2 (germline): MDHEN, SYDVKM. This chain's CDR3 is CASSFPRGTGRNEKLFF. CDR3 DNA: TGTGCCAGCAGTTTTCCTCGGGGGACAGGGAGGAATGAAAAACTGTTTTTT.

This chain joins TRBV11-2 and TRBJ2-1; TRBD2 agrees at 7 bases. The CDR3 loop spans 17 amino acids. Germline CDR1 reads SGHAT; CDR2 reads FQNNGV. V lost 4 bases and J lost 0; bases outside the gene matches: 9. Here the CDR3 reads CASSSYKGLDSYNEQFF. DNA for the CDR3: TGTGCCAGCAGCTCTTACAAAGGACTAGACTCCTACAATGAGCAGTTCTTC. The full variable domain, with the rest looked up from reference TRBV11-2 and TRBJ2-1, is EAGVAQSPRYKIIEKRQSVAFWCNPISGHATLYWYQQILGQGPKLLIQFQNNGVVDDSQLPKDRFSAERLKGVDSTLKIQPAKLEDSAVYLCASSSYKGLDSYNEQFFGPGTRLTVL.

The V and J genes are TRBV27 and TRBJ1-6; no reliable D call. The germline V and J ends were trimmed by 0 bases and 7 bases, with 4 bases remaining between them. CDR1 MNHEY and CDR2 SMNVEV come from the germline V gene (reference sequence). CDR3 length: 13 amino acids. CDR3 loop: CASSLSRNSPLHF. The CDR3 bases are TGTGCCAGCAGTTTATCGAGAAATTCACCCCTCCACTTT.

This chain joins TRBV6-6 and TRBJ2-5, with TRBD2 matching over 9 bases. There are 14 residues in the CDR3. The germline CDR1 and CDR2 sequences are MNHNY and SVGAGI (reference sequence). The junction had 5 bases not matched to a gene; V was cut back by 6 bases and J by 3 bases. The CDR3 DNA reads as TGTGCCAGCAGGACCGGGACTAGCAAAGAGACCCAGTACTTC. Amino acids: CASRTGTSKETQYF.

Note on this clone: Germline is not matched at one junction end, which may reflect a read error. Here the CDR3 reads CANSLGGFPEAFF. CDR3 in DNA: TGTGCCAACAGTTTAGGGGGGTTTCCTGAAGCTTTCTTT. This chain links TRBV28 with TRBJ1-1, with D possibly being TRBD1 (6 bases). The CDR3 runs to 13 residues. The germline V gene has CDR1 MDHEN and CDR2 SYDVKM.

The gene calls are TRBV7-9 and TRBJ1-6; no definite D call. Between the trimmed V and J ends, which lost 1 base and 9 bases, there was a span of 13 bases. CDR1 and CDR2 from the germline V gene are SEHNR and FQNEAQ (reference sequence). The CDR3 is 15 amino acids. Here the CDR3 DNA reads TGTGCCAGCAGCTTAGTGACGAATCGGGGTTCACCCCTCCACTTT. It is translated as CASSLVTNRGSPLHF.

The chain joins TRBV2 to TRBJ2-7, with no clear D. The CDR3 spans 10 residues. From germline, CDR1 is SNHLY and CDR2 FYNNEI. V lost 6 bases to trimming and J lost 3 bases, with 3 bases between them. CDR3 region: CASSVYEQYF. The CDR3 nucleotides are TGTGCCAGCAGCGTCTACGAGCAGTACTTC.

CDR3 sequence reads: CASSVDTAATEAFF. The CDR3 bases are TGTGCCAGCAGCGTAGACACAGCCGCCACTGAAGCTTTCTTT. The chain uses TRBV9 and TRBJ1-1, with D uncertain. The V end was cut by 0 bases, the J end by 4 bases, with 10 bases between. The CDR3 length is 14 residues. Germline V gene data show CDR1 as SGDLS and CDR2 as YYNGEE.

CDR3 protein: CASSLSFRQGEGFF. The CDR3 bases are TGTGCCAGCAGCTTATCTTTCCGACAGGGAGAGGGTTTCTTT. This chain links TRBV11-2 with TRBJ1-1, with 7 bases that match TRBD1. The J segment lost 13 bases and the V segment lost 2 bases, leaving 13 bases of the junction unmatched. CDR1 and CDR2 (germline): SGHAT, FQNNGV. The CDR3 contains 14 residues.

V usage is TRBV6-1 and J usage is TRBJ1-3; D gene unclear. Trimming took off 6 bases at V and 8 bases at J, with 17 bases between the two ends. CDR3 length equals 14 residues. Germline V gene data show CDR1 as MNHNS and CDR2 as SASEGT. Here the CDR3 reads CASSPHPTSDTIYF. The CDR3 DNA sequence: TGTGCCAGCAGCCCCCACCCAACGTCGGACACCATATATTTT.

The rearrangement uses TRBV18 and TRBJ1-1, with a tentative D call TRBD1 (5 bases). Per the germline V gene, CDR1 is KGHSH and CDR2 is LQKENI. The V gene lost 4 bases and the J gene lost 4 bases, with 10 bases spanning the gap. CDR3 length equals 13 residues. The CDR3 DNA reads TGTGCCAGCTCACTCGCGGGGGGCACTGAAGCTTTCTTT. It translates to CASSLAGGTEAFF.

This chain links TRBV11-2 with TRBJ2-2; D is possibly TRBD2 (6 bases). Between the trimmed V and J ends, which lost 5 bases and 4 bases, there was a span of 14 bases. CDR3 size: 15 residues. Germline V lookup: CDR1 SGHAT, CDR2 FQNNGV. DNA of the CDR3: TGTGCCAGCAGCCAAAGGTGGCGGGGCACCGGGGAGCTGTTTTTT. Encoded protein: CASSQRWRGTGELFF.

The CDR3 region is CASSLSLQGSTEAFF. Written as DNA, the CDR3 is TGTGCCAGCAGTTTATCGCTCCAGGGAAGCACTGAAGCTTTCTTT. The chain uses TRBV27 and TRBJ1-1; maybe TRBD1 (5 bases). Germline V gives CDR1 MNHEY, CDR2 SMNVEV (reference sequence). V was shortened by 0 bases and J by 4 bases, with 12 bases between the two germline ends. The CDR3 sequence is 15 residues long.

The chain recombines TRBV28 with TRBJ1-5; D ambiguous. With 5 bases removed from V and 6 bases from J, the gap between germline ends came to 8 bases. The CDR3 is 12 residues long. Germline V lookup: CDR1 MDHEN, CDR2 SYDVKM. CDR3 protein: CASSERPQPQHF. The CDR3, as DNA: TGTGCCAGCAGTGAGCGGCCTCAGCCCCAGCATTTT.

The chain couples TRBV10-3 to TRBJ1-5, with 7 bases that match TRBD1. With V trimmed by 10 bases and J by 2 bases, 23 bases remained unmatched. Germline V lookup: CDR1 ENHRY, CDR2 SYGVKD. CDR3 length equals 19 residues. CDR3 amino acids: CATRHSSGQVPLGNQPQHF. The CDR3 DNA sequence: TGTGCCACCAGACATTCGTCCGGACAGGTTCCTCTCGGCAATCAGCCCCAGCATTTT.

There are a few counts of this clone. This rearrangement joins TRBV5-6 to TRBJ1-1; 7 nucleotides match TRBD1. Germline V gives CDR1 SGHDT, CDR2 YYEEEE. The CDR3 loop spans 12 amino acids. The V and J ends lost 3 bases and 7 bases, in that order; junction bases with no gene match: 3. This CDR3 reads CASSWGQIEAFF. CDR3 coding DNA: TGTGCCAGCAGCTGGGGACAGATTGAAGCTTTCTTT. Full variable domain (missing parts from reference TRBV5-6 and TRBJ1-1): DAGVTQSPTHLIKTRGQQVTLRCSPKSGHDTVSWYQQALGQGPQFIFQYYEEEERQRGNFPDRFSGHQFPNYSSELNVNALLLGDSALYLCASSWGQIEAFFGQGTRLTVV.

The chain is built from TRBV7-2 and TRBJ1-5; TRBD1 matches at 7 bases. The germline V gene encodes CDR1 SGHTA and CDR2 FQGNSA. The CDR3 runs 15 residues. Trimming cost V 4 bases and J 5 bases; bases outside gene matches: 8. CDR3 region: CASSWDSVRYQPQHF. In nucleotides, the CDR3 is TGTGCCAGCAGCTGGGACAGCGTTAGATATCAGCCCCAGCATTTT.

Details on this clone: At one end, the junction sequence differs from germline, possibly due to a read error. V gene TRBV7-7 combines with J gene TRBJ2-7; 10 bases align to TRBD2. The CDR3 loop spans 15 amino acids. Germline lookup yields CDR1 SSHAT and CDR2 FNYEAQ (reference sequence). CDR3: CASSLDSGGNYEQYF. The CDR3 region has the DNA TGTGCTAGCAGCTTAGATAGCGGGGGGAACTACGAGCAGTACTTC.

The rearrangement uses TRBV6-5 and TRBJ1-2, with D maybe TRBD1 (6 bases). V was trimmed by 2 bases and J by 8 bases, leaving 15 bases between them. The CDR3 is 14 residues long. The V gene's germline CDR1 is MNHEY and CDR2 SVGAGI. The chain's CDR3 is CASSYEQGPSGYTF. The CDR3 DNA is TGTGCCAGCAGTTACGAACAGGGACCTTCAGGCTACACCTTC.